These 23 T cell receptor beta chains originate from one sample sequenced in a study of long-term antiretroviral therapy in people with HIV. immunoSEQ v3.0 was run at survey level. Data came from immunoSEQ multiplex PCR; TCRdb stores just in-frame clones and leaves some out. The sample includes tens of thousands of clones, over 80% of them seen just once. The sample in question was unsorted PBMCs, obtained 0.4 years after starting antiretroviral therapy. The receptors were gathered from a man aged 50-60 years with HIV.

This chain joins TRBV27 and TRBJ2-7; D gene unclear. Deletions cut 3 bases from V and 4 bases from J, with 10 bases between. Germline lookup yields CDR1 MNHEY and CDR2 SMNVEV (reference sequence). The CDR3 totals 13 residues. The CDR3 reads CASSFRQTYEQYF. CDR3 coding DNA: TGTGCCAGCAGTTTTCGGCAGACATACGAGCAGTACTTC.

The rearrangement uses TRBV19 and TRBJ1-1; no definite D call. The CDR3 consists of 15 residues. V was shortened by 0 bases and J by 8 bases, with 16 bases between the two germline ends. Per the germline V gene, CDR1 is LNHDA and CDR2 is SQIVND (reference sequence). CDR3 nucleotides: TGTGCCAGTAGTATAGATCTTTATTATTTGGCAGAAGCTTTCTTT. Translating gives CASSIDLYYLAEAFF.

This clone was recorded once. The genes are TRBV7-2 and TRBJ2-5, with 10 bases lining up with TRBD2. This CDR3 has 18 amino acids. Per the germline V gene, CDR1 is SGHTA and CDR2 is FQGNSA. V lost 0 bases and J lost 5; bases outside the gene matches: 12. Written as DNA, the CDR3 is TGTGCCAGCAGCTTAGCGCCTAGCGGGGGCCCATCCGGGGAGACCCAGTACTTC. Its protein product is CASSLAPSGGPSGETQYF.

This chain links TRBV14 with TRBJ2-1; D call uncertain. The CDR3 contains 12 residues. V lost 4 bases and J 12 bases, leaving 13 bases between the germline ends. Germline V lookup: CDR1 SGHDN, CDR2 FVKESK. This chain's CDR3 is CASSPRTYRQFF. CDR3 nucleotides: TGTGCCAGCAGCCCCCGGACGTATCGGCAGTTCTTC.

CDR3 in amino acids: CASSSQQGRVTEAFF. The CDR3 nucleotides are TGTGCCAGCAGTTCCCAACAGGGTCGCGTCACTGAAGCTTTCTTT. The rearrangement links TRBV28 to TRBJ1-1; weak D call: TRBD1 (6 bases). Trimming shortened V by 4 bases and J by 4 bases, and 16 bases separated the two germline ends. Per germline, CDR1 MDHEN and CDR2 SYDVKM. The length of the CDR3 is 15 residues.

The CDR3 spells CASSLLGPFLSSGANVLTF. CDR3 DNA sequence: TGTGCCAGCAGCTTATTGGGTCCCTTTTTAAGCTCTGGGGCCAACGTCCTGACTTTC. V usage is TRBV7-2 and J usage is TRBJ2-6; no clear D gene. The CDR3 is 19 amino acids. V shed 2 bases and J shed 0 bases, with 17 bases lying between them. Germline-derived CDR1 and CDR2 are SGHTA and FQGNSA.

J is TRBJ1-5 and V is TRBV18, with no clear D. This CDR3 region has 15 residues. V was cut by 4 bases and J by 4 bases, with 14 bases left in between. The germline gives CDR1 KGHSH, CDR2 LQKENI. The DNA of the CDR3 is TGTGCCAGCTCACGCGACAAGGACCCGAATCAGCCCCAGCATTTT. Its translation is CASSRDKDPNQPQHF.

The CDR3 sequence is CAWSIAASTDTQYF. The DNA of the CDR3 is TGTGCCTGGAGTATCGCGGCGAGCACAGATACGCAGTATTTT. The gene calls are TRBV30 and TRBJ2-3; no firm D call. CDR3 size: 14 residues. The germline gives CDR1 GTSNPN, CDR2 SVGIG (reference sequence). V lost 2 bases and J 0 bases, leaving 9 bases between the germline ends.

The V and J genes are TRBV5-8 and TRBJ1-2, with a tentative D call TRBD1 (5 bases). The germline gives CDR1 SGHTS, CDR2 YDEGEE. The CDR3 sequence is 16 residues long. V lost 1 base and J lost 8, with 21 bases in between. The CDR3 protein is CASSLPLLGQKTGYTF. For the CDR3, the DNA is TGTGCCAGCAGCTTGCCGTTACTGGGGCAGAAAACAGGCTACACCTTC.

This sequence joins TRBV7-9 and TRBJ1-1; maybe TRBD1 (5 bases). Looked up from germline, CDR1 is SEHNR and CDR2 is FQNEAQ (reference sequence). With 2 bases removed from V and 4 bases from J, the gap between germline ends came to 8 bases. This CDR3 has 13 residues. CDR3 loop: CASSLQGGTEAFF. CDR3 coding DNA: TGTGCCAGCAGCTTACAGGGTGGCACTGAAGCTTTCTTT.

The chain links TRBV28 to TRBJ1-5; the match to TRBD1 covers 8 bases. V lost 8 bases to trimming and J lost 0 bases; unmatched junction nucleotides: 9. Germline loops: CDR1 MDHEN, CDR2 SYDVKM. The CDR3 contains 16 residues. CDR3: CASDLGTGYSNQPQHF. The CDR3 DNA reads as TGTGCCAGCGACTTAGGGACAGGTTATAGCAATCAGCCCCAGCATTTT.

This chain links TRBV28 with TRBJ2-7, with D perhaps matching TRBD2 (6 bases). The germline V gene has CDR1 MDHEN and CDR2 SYDVKM. This CDR3 has 14 residues. Between the trimmed V and J ends, which lost 7 bases and 2 bases, there was a span of 15 bases. Written as DNA, the CDR3 is TGTGCCAGCACTCTAGCGCATTTGACCTACGAGCAGTACTTC. Protein sequence: CASTLAHLTYEQYF.

CDR3 coding DNA: TGTGCCAGCAGTTTGAGTTACGGAGTAACCTACGAGCAGTACTTC. This encodes CASSLSYGVTYEQYF. The rearrangement uses TRBV27 and TRBJ2-7; D unresolved. The CDR3 consists of 15 residues. Germline CDR1 reads MNHEY; CDR2 reads SMNVEV (reference sequence). Trimming shortened V by 3 bases and J by 2 bases, and 14 bases separated the two germline ends.

This rearrangement joins TRBV30 to TRBJ1-1; D uncertain. The V gene's germline CDR1 is GTSNPN and CDR2 SVGIG (reference sequence). The germline V and J ends were trimmed by 0 bases and 3 bases, with 5 bases remaining between them. CDR3 length equals 12 residues. The CDR3 is CAWSVIDTEAFF. The CDR3 coding sequence is TGTGCCTGGAGTGTAATAGACACTGAAGCTTTCTTT.

The chain is built from TRBV2 and TRBJ1-6; 7 positions match TRBD1. The CDR3 covers 13 residues. Trimming cost V 5 bases and J 7 bases; bases outside gene matches: 2. The germline CDR1 and CDR2 sequences are SNHLY and FYNNEI. This CDR3 reads CASSNRGNSPLHF. CDR3 DNA: TGTGCCAGCAGTAACAGGGGAAATTCACCCCTCCACTTT.

The chain combines TRBV5-1 with TRBJ2-7, with 11 bases that match TRBD2. Germline V gives CDR1 SGHRS, CDR2 YFSETQ. V shed 4 bases and J 2 bases; nucleotides not matched to a gene: 2. The CDR3 runs 14 residues. CDR3 residues: CASSQGLAAYEQYF. The CDR3 region has the DNA TGCGCCAGCAGCCAGGGACTAGCGGCCTACGAGCAGTACTTC.

The V and J genes are TRBV6-5 and TRBJ2-1; 8 bases fit TRBD2. Trimming at V came to 0 bases and at J to 7 bases, leaving 8 bases not matched to a gene. This CDR3 is built from 16 residues. In germline, CDR1 is MNHEY, CDR2 SVGAGI. The CDR3 sequence is CASSYSSPGGANEQFF. Written as DNA, the CDR3 is TGTGCCAGCAGTTACTCGAGTCCGGGGGGGGCAAATGAGCAGTTCTTC.

The V and J genes are TRBV25-1 and TRBJ1-1; D is unclear. This CDR3 spans 10 amino acids. Trimming left V 2 bases short and J 13 bases short, with 8 bases between. Germline V gives CDR1 MGHDK, CDR2 SYGVNS. DNA for the CDR3: TGTGCCAGCAGTGAAGGCGGTCTTTTCTTT. Protein product: CASSEGGLFF.

The gene calls are TRBV19 and TRBJ2-3; tentatively, D is TRBD1 or TRBD2 (5 bases each). The germline V gene encodes CDR1 LNHDA and CDR2 SQIVND (reference sequence). V lost 4 bases and J lost 0, with 14 bases in between. The CDR3 is 16 amino acids. The CDR3 loop reads CASSRDGILSTDTQYF. CDR3 DNA: TGTGCCAGTAGTAGGGACGGAATCCTTAGCACAGATACGCAGTATTTT.

The V gene is TRBV18, the J gene TRBJ2-7, with D tentatively TRBD1 or TRBD2 (5 bases each). CDR3 length: 11 residues. Trimming removed 8 bases from V and 5 bases from J, with 10 bases in between. The germline gives CDR1 KGHSH, CDR2 LQKENI. CDR3 sequence: CASAVGDEQYF. For the CDR3, the DNA is TGTGCCAGCGCGGTGGGGGACGAGCAGTACTTC.

The chain employs TRBV9 and TRBJ1-3; a weak D match, TRBD1 (5 bases). This CDR3 has 16 residues. The V gene lost 0 bases and the J gene lost 0 bases, with 10 bases spanning the gap. Per the germline V gene, CDR1 is SGDLS and CDR2 is YYNGEE. The CDR3 bases are TGTGCCAGCAGCGTAGAATCGACAGTCTCTGGAAACACCATATATTTT. Its translation is CASSVESTVSGNTIYF.

The chain recombines TRBV7-3 with TRBJ1-5; maybe TRBD1 (6 bases). CDR3 length: 14 amino acids. The germline V gene has CDR1 SGHTA and CDR2 FQGTGA. Deletions cut 5 bases from V and 2 bases from J, with 10 bases between. As DNA, the CDR3 is TGTGCCAGCAGCCTACAGGGACGCAATCAGCCCCAGCATTTT. This gives the protein CASSLQGRNQPQHF.

The rearrangement joins TRBV5-6 to TRBJ1-1, with TRBD1 matching 10 bases. Germline V gene data show CDR1 as SGHDT and CDR2 as YYEEEE. Trimming took 1 base from V and 3 from J; bases not matched to a gene: 12. CDR3 length: 18 residues. CDR3 sequence reads: CASSLLDRGVLGDTEAFF. The DNA for the CDR3 is TGTGCCAGCAGCTTGTTGGACAGGGGGGTCCTAGGGGACACTGAAGCTTTCTTT.